These 28 T cell receptor beta chains were sequenced from one sample in a study of Tregs in tolerant kidney transplant recipients. Mixed chimerism was transient after nonmyeloablative marrow transplants from related graft donors. Clones were sequenced by immunoSEQ multiplex PCR, and TCRdb holds only the in-frame ones, with some missing. The table shows 95,000 or so clones, with 93% occurring only once. The sample was CD4+ T cells from blood (PBMCs), taken 12 months after the transplant. Every receptor here comes from a human patient who received a combined kidney and bone marrow transplant. The graft donor may be the source of some T cells.

V and J are TRBV5-1 and TRBJ1-6, with 9 bases identical to TRBD1. The CDR3 runs to 15 residues. CDR1 and CDR2 from the germline V gene are SGHRS and YFSETQ. The V segment lost 2 bases and the J segment 7 bases; nucleotides outside the gene matches: 4. Here the CDR3 reads CASSFGDRANSPLHF. The CDR3 DNA follows: TGCGCCAGCAGCTTCGGGGACAGGGCCAATTCACCCCTCCACTTT.

This chain connects TRBV7-9 to TRBJ2-7; tentatively, D is TRBD2 (7 bases). The CDR3 spans 15 residues. Germline V gives CDR1 SEHNR, CDR2 FQNEAQ (reference sequence). Trimming left V 5 bases short and J 6 bases short, with 20 bases between. For the CDR3, the DNA is TGTGCCAGCAGCCCCTCGGGGGGCCGACTGCTCGAGCAGTACTTC. It yields the protein CASSPSGGRLLEQYF.

The chain employs TRBV5-4 and TRBJ2-7, with a possible D match to TRBD2 (6 bases). The CDR3 totals 15 residues. The germline V and J ends were trimmed by 4 bases and 0 bases, with 14 bases remaining between them. Germline V gene lookup returns CDR1 SGHNT and CDR2 YYREEE (reference sequence). CDR3 sequence reads: CASSEGLAISYEQYF. The DNA for the CDR3 is TGTGCCAGCAGCGAGGGGCTAGCGATCTCCTACGAGCAGTACTTC.

CDR3 nucleotides: TGCGCCAGCAGCCCCGGACAGGGCCGGACCGGGGAGCTGTTTTTT. It specifies CASSPGQGRTGELFF. The chain carries TRBV5-1 and TRBJ2-2, with 8 bases fitting TRBD1. The junction had 7 bases not matched to a gene; V was cut back by 4 bases and J by 5 bases. Germline V gene data show CDR1 as SGHRS and CDR2 as YFSETQ. The CDR3 consists of 15 residues. The whole variable domain, remainder taken from reference TRBV5-1 and TRBJ2-2, is KAGVTQTPRYLIKTRGQQVTLSCSPISGHRSVSWYQQTPGQGLQFLFEYFSETQRNKGNFPGRFSGRQFSNSRSEMNVSTLELGDSALYLCASSPGQGRTGELFFGEGSRLTVL.

The V call is TRBV29-1, the J call TRBJ1-5, with D possibly being TRBD1 (5 bases). Germline V CDR1 and CDR2: SQVTM, ANQGSEA. Trimming removed 4 bases from V and 3 bases from J, with 10 bases in between. CDR3 length: 13 residues. This CDR3 reads CSVVQGVNQPQHF. The CDR3 nucleotides are TGCAGCGTTGTGCAAGGGGTCAATCAGCCCCAGCATTTT.

The chain joins TRBV5-1 to TRBJ2-7; 11 bases are shared with TRBD2. Germline CDR1 is SGHRS and CDR2 is YFSETQ. V gave up 4 bases and J gave up 3 bases; unmatched junction bases: 9. This CDR3 has 16 amino acids. The CDR3 DNA reads TGCGCCAGCAGCCCCCCCGGACTAGCGGGTGTCTACGAGCAGTACTTC. As protein: CASSPPGLAGVYEQYF.

Only a few counts were recorded for this clone. The rearrangement uses TRBV5-1 and TRBJ2-7; 10 bases agree with TRBD1. The CDR3 has 15 residues. V lost 4 bases, J lost 6 bases, and 10 bases stayed unmatched. CDR1 is SGHRS, CDR2 YFSETQ, per germline. DNA of the CDR3: TGCGCCAGCAGCATAACCGGGACAGGGGTTGGCGAGCAGTACTTC. Translation: CASSITGTGVGEQYF.

The V gene is TRBV5-1, the J gene TRBJ2-3; 8 positions agree with TRBD2. The CDR3 has 17 residues. V lost 1 base and J lost 2; bases outside the gene matches: 9. The germline gives CDR1 SGHRS, CDR2 YFSETQ. The CDR3 sequence: CASSLSYAGGNTDTQYF. The CDR3 DNA sequence: TGCGCCAGCAGCTTGAGTTACGCGGGGGGTAACACAGATACGCAGTATTTT.

In DNA, the CDR3 is TGCGCCAGCAGCGGACAGGGCTATGAAGAGACCCAGTACTTC. Amino acid sequence: CASSGQGYEETQYF. The rearrangement uses TRBV5-1 and TRBJ2-5; TRBD1 matches at 8 bases. Germline V gene sequence: CDR1 SGHRS, CDR2 YFSETQ. Trimming cost V 4 bases and J 3 bases; bases outside gene matches: 5. This CDR3 region has 14 residues.

The chain has TRBV5-1 and TRBJ2-2; 11 bases fit TRBD1. After removal of 4 bases from V and 4 bases from J, the junction contained 3 bases not matched to a gene. Germline values: CDR1 SGHRS, CDR2 YFSETQ. The CDR3 is 15 residues long. CDR3 loop: CASSNGTGGTGELFF. CDR3 DNA: TGCGCCAGCAGCAACGGGACAGGGGGCACCGGGGAGCTGTTTTTT.

The CDR3 reads CASSLMPSSGNTIYF. The CDR3 DNA reads as TGTGCCAGCAGCTTAATGCCTAGCTCTGGAAACACCATATATTTT. The chain has TRBV5-4 and TRBJ1-3; no clear D gene. The germline V gene has CDR1 SGHNT and CDR2 YYREEE (reference sequence). The CDR3 is 15 residues long. With 2 bases removed from V and 0 bases from J, the gap between germline ends came to 9 bases.

The chain joins TRBV13 to TRBJ2-7, with 7 bases identical to TRBD2. This CDR3 comprises 17 residues. Per germline, CDR1 PRHDT and CDR2 FYEKMQ (reference sequence). V shed 1 base, J shed 2 bases, and the junction held 11 bases outside the gene matches. The CDR3 nucleotides read TGTGCCAGCAGCTTAGTAGGGGCGGGAGTTTTCACCTACGAGCAGTACTTC. Protein: CASSLVGAGVFTYEQYF.

The chain recombines TRBV5-1 with TRBJ1-5; unclear D gene. This CDR3 is built from 14 residues. Trimming took off 1 base at V and 0 bases at J, with 5 bases between the two ends. Germline assignment: CDR1 SGHRS and CDR2 YFSETQ. DNA for the CDR3: TGCGCCAGCAGCTTGAGCGGTAGCAATCAGCCCCAGCATTTT. Its translation: CASSLSGSNQPQHF.

The chain couples TRBV19 to TRBJ2-5, with 12 bases lining up with TRBD2. The CDR3 covers 14 residues. Germline CDR1 is LNHDA and CDR2 is SQIVND (reference sequence). After removal of 6 bases from V and 4 bases from J, the junction contained 3 bases not matched to a gene. CDR3 loop: CASRTSGGGETQYF. DNA of the CDR3: TGTGCCAGTAGGACTAGCGGGGGAGGAGAGACCCAGTACTTC.

The chain recombines TRBV5-4 with TRBJ1-6; the match to TRBD1 covers 10 bases. The CDR3 length is 15 residues. The germline gives CDR1 SGHNT, CDR2 YYREEE (reference sequence). With 5 bases clipped from V and 5 bases from J, the junction kept 4 bases outside the gene matches. Here the CDR3 reads CASRAGTGDNSPLHF. The CDR3 nucleotides read TGTGCCAGCAGAGCAGGGACAGGGGATAATTCACCCCTCCACTTT. The complete variable domain, with remaining parts taken from reference TRBV5-4 and TRBJ1-6, reads ETGVTQSPTHLIKTRGQQVTLRCSSQSGHNTVSWYQQALGQGPQFIFQYYREEENGRGNFPPRFSGLQFPNYSSELNVNALELDDSALYLCASRAGTGDNSPLHFGNGTRLTVT.

The chain carries TRBV6-6 and TRBJ2-7; 7 bases fit TRBD1. Germline CDR1 reads MNHNY; CDR2 reads SVGAGI (reference sequence). J gave up 5 bases and V 8 bases, and 6 bases lay outside the gene matches. This CDR3 is built from 12 residues. Here the CDR3 reads CASGHRGNEQYF. The DNA of the CDR3 is TGTGCCAGCGGTCACAGGGGCAACGAGCAGTACTTC.

The V gene is TRBV5-4, the J gene TRBJ2-1, with 15 bases aligning to TRBD2. The ends lost 0 bases at V and 10 bases at J; junction bases unmatched: 2. The CDR3 is made up of 15 amino acids. The germline CDR1 and CDR2 sequences are SGHNT and YYREEE (reference sequence). For the CDR3, the DNA is TGTGCCAGCAGCTTGGCCGGGACTAGCGGGGGGGAGCAGTTCTTC. Translation gives CASSLAGTSGGEQFF.

The rearrangement uses TRBV18 and TRBJ2-3; D not resolved. There are 13 residues in the CDR3. Germline V gives CDR1 KGHSH, CDR2 LQKENI. With 4 bases removed from V and 0 bases from J, the gap between germline ends came to 5 bases. CDR3 sequence: CASSRTSTDTQYF. CDR3 sequence (DNA): TGTGCCAGCTCACGAACTAGCACAGATACGCAGTATTTT.

The rearrangement joins TRBV7-2 to TRBJ2-7, with D unresolved. The germline V gene has CDR1 SGHTA and CDR2 FQGNSA. The V end was cut by 0 bases, the J end by 2 bases, with 8 bases between. The CDR3 extends over 14 amino acids. The CDR3 DNA is TGTGCCAGCAGCTTAGCTGGCACAACCTACGAGCAGTACTTC. As protein: CASSLAGTTYEQYF.

This rearrangement joins TRBV11-3 to TRBJ2-4; 14 positions match TRBD2. The CDR3 length is 13 residues. The germline CDR1 and CDR2 sequences are SGHNT and YENEEA. V was clipped by 5 bases and J by 16 bases; unmatched bases: 7. CDR3: CASSPGTSGRLYF. The CDR3 coding sequence is TGTGCCAGCAGCCCCGGGACTAGCGGGAGACTCTACTTC.

A note on this clone: At one end, the junction sequence differs from germline, possibly due to a read error. The chain uses TRBV7-7 and TRBJ2-2; possibly TRBD2 for D (6 bases). The length of the CDR3 is 15 residues. The V gene's germline CDR1 is SSHAT and CDR2 FNYEAQ (reference sequence). The CDR3 bases are TGTACCAGCAGCCAGGGAGGCCCGCGCACCGGGGAGCTGTTTTTT. Translating it yields CTSSQGGPRTGELFF.

The chain is built from TRBV2 and TRBJ2-1; TRBD2 aligns across 7 bases. The CDR3 consists of 13 residues. The germline gives CDR1 SNHLY, CDR2 FYNNEI. The trim removed 5 bases at V and 15 bases at J, leaving 13 bases unmatched. CDR3 amino acids: CASSPPGRESRFF. CDR3 coding DNA: TGTGCCAGCAGTCCCCCGGGGCGGGAGTCTCGGTTCTTC.

This rearrangement joins TRBV4-2 to TRBJ1-2, with D perhaps matching TRBD1 (6 bases). Germline-derived CDR1 and CDR2 are LGHNA and YNFKEQ. This CDR3 has 14 amino acids. Between the trimmed V and J ends, which lost 1 base and 4 bases, there was a span of 10 bases. In nucleotides, the CDR3 is TGTGCCAGCAGCCAAGCTGGACAGCGCTATGGCTACACCTTC. This sequence encodes CASSQAGQRYGYTF.

The chain links TRBV19 to TRBJ2-7; D might be TRBD1 (5 bases). CDR1 and CDR2 (germline): LNHDA, SQIVND (reference sequence). This CDR3 has 11 residues. The V and J ends lost 8 bases and 5 bases respectively, with 10 bases between them. The DNA of the CDR3 is TGTGCCAGTGGTACCAGGGACGAGCAGTACTTC. It specifies CASGTRDEQYF.

The chain joins TRBV7-2 to TRBJ1-1, with 8 bases matching TRBD1. Germline V gene lookup returns CDR1 SGHTA and CDR2 FQGNSA. Trimming at V came to 1 base and at J to 3 bases, leaving 7 bases not matched to a gene. The CDR3 consists of 16 residues. This CDR3 is CASSLGTGYQDTEAFF. The CDR3 DNA sequence: TGTGCCAGCAGCTTAGGGACAGGGTATCAGGACACTGAAGCTTTCTTT. The full variable domain, in which reference TRBV7-2 and TRBJ1-1 provide the parts outside the CDR3, is GAGVSQSPSNKVTEKGKDVELRCDPISGHTALYWYRQSLGQGLEFLIYFQGNSAPDKSGLPSDRFSAERTGGSVSTLTIQRTQQEDSAVYLCASSLGTGYQDTEAFFGQGTRLTVV.

V usage is TRBV18 and J usage is TRBJ2-5, with 7 bases lining up with TRBD1. The CDR3 consists of 16 residues. Germline trimming cut 2 bases from V and 5 bases from J; bases unmatched to any gene: 11. CDR1 and CDR2 from the germline V gene are KGHSH and LQKENI. The CDR3 sequence: CASSPVLTGSGETQYF. CDR3 nucleotide sequence: TGTGCCAGCTCACCAGTACTGACAGGGAGTGGTGAGACCCAGTACTTC.

This chain links TRBV11-2 with TRBJ2-2; D might be TRBD2 (5 bases). The ends were cut back, 5 bases at V and 0 bases at J, with 13 bases in the middle. The CDR3 contains 16 residues. Germline CDR1 is SGHAT and CDR2 is FQNNGV. The CDR3 here is CASSLQRDSNTGELFF. The CDR3, as DNA: TGTGCCAGCAGCCTACAACGGGATTCGAACACCGGGGAGCTGTTTTTT.

The chain couples TRBV7-6 to TRBJ2-3; 11 bases fit TRBD2. CDR3 length: 20 residues. Germline V gene lookup returns CDR1 SGHVS and CDR2 FNYEAQ. With 1 base clipped from V and 1 base from J, the junction kept 13 bases outside the gene matches. DNA of the CDR3: TGTGCCAGCAGCTTAGGTATAACTAGCGGGAGTTTTAGCGGCACAGATACGCAGTATTTT. The encoded protein is CASSLGITSGSFSGTDTQYF.